This T cell receptor beta chain was recorded in a study of radiation and T cells in renal cell carcinoma. General study points: Baseline intratumoral clonotype presence is unknown without pretreatment biopsies. In blood, top tumor clones expanded by 2 weeks, shrinking by 4.

This clone was seen only a few times. Antigen: not known. The CDR3 has 9 amino acids. Clones were read by immunoSEQ multiplex PCR, and TCRdb kept only the in-frame ones, dropping some. The sample shows around 180,000 clones, around 90% of them seen only once. Sample time point: blood 4 weeks post-SBRT, at nephrectomy. Treatment in this sample: 15 Gy SBRT to primary tumor, nephrectomy 4 weeks later. Nephrectomy followed 15 Gy stereotactic body radiation by 4 weeks. Sequenced here: blood, sampled from a patient whose treatment included radiotherapy and nephrectomy. The J gene is TRBJ1-6, the V gene TRBV1. TRBV1 is a known pseudogene. The receptor's source is a woman between 50 and 59 years old with renal cell carcinoma. The CDR3, as DNA: TGCACCAGCAGCCGACCCCTCCACTTT. Amino acids: CTSSRPLHF.